This TCR beta chain came from a study of blood T cells in healthy people across ages. Broader study findings: Donors of long life had a larger count of naive CD4+ cells and greater diversity than aged donors.

Primed by a sample-barcoded 5' primer and a J-beta primer mix, a second PCR proceeded for 7 to 11 cycles. MiXCR was run by TCRdb on the 5' RACE reads, yielding one entry per CDR3 protein. The sample contains under 1 million distinct CDR3 sequences, around 43% of which appear only once. The CDR3 sequence is 14 residues long. V lost 0 bases to trimming and J lost 2 bases, with 5 bases between them. Germline lookup yields CDR1 DFQATT and CDR2 SNEGSKA (reference sequence). On this clonotype itself: Antigen unknown.

This chain connects TRBV20-1 to TRBJ1-6; D unresolved. The sequenced material came from blood. This receptor was identified in a man aged 55 to 70 in good health. In nucleotides, the CDR3 is TGCAGTGCTAGAGAGTTTCCCTATAATTCACCCCTCCACTTT. Encoded protein: CSAREFPYNSPLHF.